The TCR beta chain described here comes from a study of blood T cell repertoires in COVID-19. This CDR3 has 16 residues. The ends were cut back, 2 bases at V and 1 base at J, with 9 bases in the middle. Germline CDR1 MNHEY, CDR2 SVGAGI. Method: immunoSEQ multiplex PCR; TCRdb's copy keeps in-frame clones and lacks some. The profile shows around 83,000 clones, roughly 86% of them singletons. V and J are TRBV6-5 and TRBJ1-6, with D tentatively TRBD1 (5 bases). This TCR was recovered from a man aged 80 or over with active or convalescent COVID-19. Sequenced material: peripheral blood. The CDR3 sequence is CASSYVGGSYNSPLHF. CDR3 sequence (DNA): TGTGCCAGCAGTTACGTCGGGGGATCCTATAATTCACCCCTCCACTTT.